The 10 T cell receptor beta chains below were found in one sample sequenced in a study of cytomegalovirus exposure and HLA in healthy donors. The PCR employed 60 Vbeta primers together with 13 Jbeta primers. Some clones are missing from TCRdb's copy, which holds only in-frame ones; the method was immunoSEQ multiplex PCR. This table has 80,000 to 100,000 clones, 81% appearing once. Sequenced input: PBMCs. All receptors come from a man between 35 and 55 years old in good health and CMV-seropositive.

The V call is TRBV2, the J call TRBJ2-1, with 7 bases identical to TRBD2. With 5 bases clipped from V and 12 bases from J, the junction kept 13 bases outside the gene matches. The CDR3 runs to 14 residues. Germline CDR1 is SNHLY and CDR2 is FYNNEI. CDR3 region: CASSSTSDPEGQFF. As DNA, the CDR3 is TGTGCCAGCAGTTCTACTAGCGACCCTGAAGGGCAGTTCTTC.

The chain links TRBV25-1 to TRBJ1-4; TRBD1 aligns across 12 bases. Germline CDR1 MGHDK, CDR2 SYGVNS. The V and J ends lost 4 bases and 8 bases, in that order; junction bases with no gene match: 5. CDR3 length equals 15 residues. The CDR3 DNA reads TGTGCCAGCAGTGCTGTCGGGACAGGGGGCGAAAAACTGTTTTTT. This translates into CASSAVGTGGEKLFF.

The V call is TRBV6-5, the J call TRBJ2-3, with a possible D match to TRBD2 (7 bases). CDR1 is MNHEY, CDR2 SVGAGI, per germline. Trimming stripped 0 bases from V and 6 bases from J, with 16 bases between. The CDR3 is 16 residues long. The CDR3 coding sequence is TGTGCCAGCAGTTACTCCCCCCCGGGGAGGGGGGATACGCAGTATTTT. This gives the protein CASSYSPPGRGDTQYF.

The rearrangement joins TRBV19 to TRBJ2-2; the match to TRBD2 covers 7 bases. The germline CDR1 and CDR2 sequences are LNHDA and SQIVND (reference sequence). With 5 bases clipped from V and 2 bases from J, the junction kept 2 bases outside the gene matches. The CDR3 extends over 14 amino acids. CDR3 coding DNA: TGTGCCAGTAGTTGGGGGGGTAACACCGGGGAGCTGTTTTTT. It is translated as CASSWGGNTGELFF.

The rearrangement joins TRBV7-9 to TRBJ2-2; 7 bases are shared with TRBD1. This CDR3 comprises 15 residues. V trimming: 4 bases; J trimming: 7 bases; junction bases outside the gene matches: 9. The V gene's germline CDR1 is SEHNR and CDR2 FQNEAQ (reference sequence). CDR3 protein: CASSSGQKARGELFF. CDR3 DNA sequence: TGTGCCAGCAGCTCGGGACAGAAGGCGCGCGGGGAGCTGTTTTTT.

CDR3 in amino acids: CASSNPGSQHGYTF. CDR3 DNA sequence: TGTGCCAGCAGCAACCCGGGGTCACAACACGGCTACACCTTC. The genes are TRBV7-8 and TRBJ1-2; D gene uncertain. The length of the CDR3 is 14 residues. Germline V gene sequence: CDR1 SGHVS, CDR2 FQNEAQ. V was cut by 5 bases and J by 8 bases, with 18 bases left in between.

The CDR3 region is CASSAQTTGYYGYTF. The CDR3 nucleotides are TGTGCCAGCAGCGCGCAAACGACAGGGTACTATGGCTACACCTTC. The chain employs TRBV9 and TRBJ1-2; 7 bases are a match to TRBD1. V shed 3 bases, J shed 3 bases, and the junction held 8 bases outside the gene matches. This CDR3 spans 15 amino acids. Looked up from germline, CDR1 is SGDLS and CDR2 is YYNGEE.

The V gene is TRBV2, the J gene TRBJ1-5; TRBD1 might be the D (6 bases). Germline V gives CDR1 SNHLY, CDR2 FYNNEI. CDR3 length: 13 amino acids. Deletions cut 6 bases from V and 4 bases from J, with 10 bases between. The CDR3 coding sequence is TGTGCCAGCAGGCTCCAGGGGAATCAGCCCCAGCATTTT. Protein: CASRLQGNQPQHF.

CDR3 protein: CASSLSGQSFYEQYF. The CDR3 DNA reads as TGTGCCAGCAGTTTGTCGGGACAGTCTTTTTACGAGCAGTACTTC. The chain uses TRBV28 and TRBJ2-7, with 7 positions matching TRBD1. Germline V CDR1 and CDR2: MDHEN, SYDVKM. Losses at the gene ends were 3 bases for V and 4 bases for J; bases not matched to a gene: 9. The CDR3 spans 15 residues.

V usage is TRBV19 and J usage is TRBJ1-2; D might be TRBD1 (6 bases). The germline V gene has CDR1 LNHDA and CDR2 SQIVND (reference sequence). The V gene lost 5 bases and the J gene lost 8 bases, with 9 bases spanning the gap. The CDR3 contains 11 residues. The CDR3 region has the DNA TGTGCCAGTAGTCAGGGGTCGGGCTACACCTTC. Translated, it gives CASSQGSGYTF.